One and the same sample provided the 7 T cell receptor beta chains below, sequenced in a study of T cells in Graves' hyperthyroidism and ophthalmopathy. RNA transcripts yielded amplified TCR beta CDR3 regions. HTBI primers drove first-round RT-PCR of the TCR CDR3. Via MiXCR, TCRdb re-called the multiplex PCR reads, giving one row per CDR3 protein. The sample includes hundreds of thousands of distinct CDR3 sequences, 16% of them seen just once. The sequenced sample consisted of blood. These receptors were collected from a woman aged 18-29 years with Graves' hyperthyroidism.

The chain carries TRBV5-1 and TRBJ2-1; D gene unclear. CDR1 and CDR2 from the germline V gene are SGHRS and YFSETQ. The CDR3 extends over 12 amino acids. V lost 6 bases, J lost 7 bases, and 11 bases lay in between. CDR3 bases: TGCGCCAGCAAACGAATCCAGAATGAGCAGTTCTTC. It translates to CASKRIQNEQFF.

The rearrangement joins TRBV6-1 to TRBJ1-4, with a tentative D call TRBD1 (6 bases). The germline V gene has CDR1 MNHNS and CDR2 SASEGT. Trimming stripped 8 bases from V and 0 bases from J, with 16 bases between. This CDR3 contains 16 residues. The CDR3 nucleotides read TGTGCCAGCCCTACGGGGGCGGCAGCAACTAATGAAAAACTGTTTTTT. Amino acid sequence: CASPTGAAATNEKLFF.

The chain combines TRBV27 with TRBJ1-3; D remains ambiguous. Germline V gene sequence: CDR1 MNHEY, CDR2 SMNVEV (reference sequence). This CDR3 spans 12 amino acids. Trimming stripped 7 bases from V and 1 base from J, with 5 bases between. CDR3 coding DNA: TGTGCCAGCAAGACATCTGGAAACACCATATATTTT. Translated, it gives CASKTSGNTIYF.

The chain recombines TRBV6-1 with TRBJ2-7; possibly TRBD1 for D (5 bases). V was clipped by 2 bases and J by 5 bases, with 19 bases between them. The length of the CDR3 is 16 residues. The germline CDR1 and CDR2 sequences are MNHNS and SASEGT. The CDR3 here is CASSEISAGWLDEQYF. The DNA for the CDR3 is TGTGCCAGCAGTGAAATTTCCGCAGGGTGGCTGGACGAGCAGTACTTC.

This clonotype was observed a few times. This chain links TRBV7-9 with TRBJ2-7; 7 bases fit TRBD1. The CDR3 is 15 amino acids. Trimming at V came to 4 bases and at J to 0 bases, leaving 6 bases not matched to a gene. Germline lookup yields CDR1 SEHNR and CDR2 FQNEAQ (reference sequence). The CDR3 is CASSSDRRYSYEQYF. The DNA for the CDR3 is TGTGCCAGCAGCTCGGACAGGAGATACTCCTACGAGCAGTACTTC.

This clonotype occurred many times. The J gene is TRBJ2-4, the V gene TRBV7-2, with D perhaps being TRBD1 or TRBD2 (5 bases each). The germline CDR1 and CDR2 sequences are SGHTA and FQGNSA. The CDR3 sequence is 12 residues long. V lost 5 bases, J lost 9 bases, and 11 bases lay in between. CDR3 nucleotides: TGTGCCAGCAGCCCCGGGACGGGCATTCAGTACTTC. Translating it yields CASSPGTGIQYF.

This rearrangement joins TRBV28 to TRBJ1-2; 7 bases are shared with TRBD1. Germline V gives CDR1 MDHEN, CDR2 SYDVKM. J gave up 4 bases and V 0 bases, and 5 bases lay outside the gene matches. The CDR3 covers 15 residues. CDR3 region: CASSLWPGQLYGYTF. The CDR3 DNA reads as TGTGCCAGCAGTTTATGGCCGGGACAGCTCTATGGCTACACCTTC.